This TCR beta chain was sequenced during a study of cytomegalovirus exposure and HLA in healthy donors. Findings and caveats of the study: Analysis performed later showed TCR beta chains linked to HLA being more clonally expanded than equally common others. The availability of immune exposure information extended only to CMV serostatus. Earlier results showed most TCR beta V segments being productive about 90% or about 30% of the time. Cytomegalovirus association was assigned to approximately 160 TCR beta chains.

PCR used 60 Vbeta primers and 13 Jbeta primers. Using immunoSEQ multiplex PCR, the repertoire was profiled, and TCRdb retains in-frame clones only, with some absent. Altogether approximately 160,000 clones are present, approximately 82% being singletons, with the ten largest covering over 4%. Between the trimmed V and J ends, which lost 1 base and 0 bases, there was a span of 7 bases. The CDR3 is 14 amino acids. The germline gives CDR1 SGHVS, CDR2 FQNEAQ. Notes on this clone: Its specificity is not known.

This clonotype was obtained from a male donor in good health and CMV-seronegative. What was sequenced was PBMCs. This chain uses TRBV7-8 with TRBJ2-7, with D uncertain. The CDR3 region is CASSLGGPSYEQYF. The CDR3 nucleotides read TGTGCCAGCAGCTTAGGCGGCCCCTCCTACGAGCAGTACTTC.